The 10 T cell receptor beta chains below all came from one sample that was sequenced in a study of blood T cell repertoires in COVID-19. Assay used: immunoSEQ multiplex PCR; TCRdb lists only in-frame clones, some missing. The sample contains a few hundred thousand clones, less than 90% of which appear only once. Material: peripheral blood. All receptors derive from a woman in her fifties or sixties who had recovered from COVID-19.

The chain has TRBV18 and TRBJ1-2, with TRBD1 matching 7 bases. CDR3 length: 15 residues. Germline CDR1 reads KGHSH; CDR2 reads LQKENI. With 2 bases clipped from V and 6 bases from J, the junction kept 9 bases outside the gene matches. CDR3 nucleotide sequence: TGTGCCAGCTCACCAGTCCCCAGGGGGAAAAATGGCTACACCTTC. Its translation is CASSPVPRGKNGYTF.

This chain links TRBV7-6 with TRBJ2-1, with TRBD2 identical over 10 bases. V trimming: 5 bases; J trimming: 1 base; junction bases outside the gene matches: 2. In germline, CDR1 is SGHVS, CDR2 FNYEAQ. The CDR3 is 15 residues long. The CDR3 is CASSQAGGSYNEQFF. The CDR3 DNA is TGTGCCAGCAGCCAAGCGGGGGGGTCCTACAATGAGCAGTTCTTC.

V usage is TRBV9 and J usage is TRBJ2-1; 9 bases map to TRBD2. CDR1 and CDR2 (germline): SGDLS, YYNGEE. The V segment lost 1 base and the J segment 3 bases; nucleotides outside the gene matches: 2. The CDR3 is made up of 15 amino acids. The CDR3: CASSVSGGLYNEQFF. CDR3 nucleotide sequence: TGTGCCAGCAGCGTAAGCGGGGGGCTCTACAATGAGCAGTTCTTC. The variable domain in full, completed from reference TRBV9 and TRBJ2-1, reads DSGVTQTPKHLITATGQRVTLRCSPRSGDLSVYWYQQSLDQGLQFLIQYYNGEERAKGNILERFSAQQFPDLHSELNLSSLELGDSALYFCASSVSGGLYNEQFFGPGTRLTVL.

J is TRBJ2-3 and V is TRBV6-2 or TRBV6-3; 11 bases are shared with TRBD2. This CDR3 has 16 amino acids. V shed 3 bases and J 4 bases; nucleotides not matched to a gene: 6. Germline V gene lookup returns CDR1 MNHEY and CDR2 SVGEGT. This chain's CDR3 is CASSYSGTSGPDTQYF. CDR3 coding DNA: TGTGCCAGCAGTTATTCCGGGACTAGCGGCCCAGATACGCAGTATTTT.

The CDR3 sequence is CASSIGGQGSSGANVLTF. The CDR3 nucleotides read TGTGCCAGTAGTATAGGTGGACAGGGGTCCTCTGGGGCCAACGTCCTGACTTTC. The chain links TRBV19 to TRBJ2-6; TRBD1 matches 9 bases. Per the germline V gene, CDR1 is LNHDA and CDR2 is SQIVND (reference sequence). The CDR3 is 18 amino acids. J gave up 0 bases and V 1 base, and 4 bases lay outside the gene matches.

V gene TRBV30 combines with J gene TRBJ2-5; TRBD1 is a possible D gene (5 bases). This CDR3 is built from 16 residues. V shed 3 bases and J shed 1 base, with 18 bases lying between them. Germline V lookup: CDR1 GTSNPN, CDR2 SVGIG (reference sequence). This CDR3 reads CAWSALLGVPQETQYF. The CDR3 coding sequence is TGTGCCTGGAGCGCCCTCTTAGGGGTCCCCCAAGAGACCCAGTACTTC.

CDR3 protein: CASSIVPGQGNTGELFF. The CDR3 DNA sequence: TGTGCCAGTAGTATAGTCCCCGGACAGGGGAACACCGGGGAGCTGTTTTTT. V is TRBV19 and J is TRBJ2-2; 8 bases align to TRBD1. CDR3 length: 17 residues. After removal of 1 base from V and 1 base from J, the junction contained 5 bases not matched to a gene. Germline V gene lookup returns CDR1 LNHDA and CDR2 SQIVND (reference sequence).

A few counts support this clone. DNA for the CDR3: TGCAGCGTTCGAAACCCCCGGGACAGGGACCTTAGCACAGATACGCAGTATTTT. Protein: CSVRNPRDRDLSTDTQYF. This rearrangement joins TRBV29-1 to TRBJ2-3; 9 bases line up with TRBD1. V lost 5 bases, J lost 0 bases, and 15 bases stayed unmatched. CDR3 length equals 18 residues. Looked up from germline, CDR1 is SQVTM and CDR2 is ANQGSEA.

This clone came up once. The CDR3 loop reads CASSAGLAGNTGELFF. As DNA, the CDR3 is TGCGCCAGCAGCGCGGGACTAGCGGGGAACACCGGGGAGCTGTTTTTT. The chain employs TRBV5-1 and TRBJ2-2, with 12 bases matching TRBD2. With V trimmed by 4 bases and J by 1 base, 2 bases remained unmatched. CDR1 and CDR2 from the germline V gene are SGHRS and YFSETQ. This CDR3 is built from 16 residues.

In the case of this clone: At the DNA level, this CDR3 is encoded by other sequences in the same sample as well. This chain connects TRBV9 to TRBJ1-5, with TRBD1 identical over 8 bases. J gave up 4 bases and V 0 bases, and 0 bases lay outside the gene matches. The V gene's germline CDR1 is SGDLS and CDR2 YYNGEE. The CDR3 extends over 14 amino acids. CDR3 in DNA: TGTGCCAGCAGCGTAGGACAGGGGAATCAGCCCCAGCATTTT. It is translated as CASSVGQGNQPQHF. The full variable domain, completed using reference TRBV9 and TRBJ1-5, is DSGVTQTPKHLITATGQRVTLRCSPRSGDLSVYWYQQSLDQGLQFLIQYYNGEERAKGNILERFSAQQFPDLHSELNLSSLELGDSALYFCASSVGQGNQPQHFGDGTRLSIL.